A single sample is the source of the 2 T cell receptor beta chains below, sequenced in a study of blood T cell repertoires in COVID-19. Produced via immunoSEQ multiplex PCR; TCRdb's table is partial and in-frame only. The profile covers about 180,000 clones, with roughly four fifths appearing a single time and roughly 7.5% taken by the ten largest. Sequenced sample: peripheral blood. The receptors shown here come from a woman aged 70 to 79 with COVID-19, enrolled during active disease.

This chain joins TRBV19 and TRBJ1-1; D is ambiguous. Germline V lookup: CDR1 LNHDA, CDR2 SQIVND (reference sequence). V was cut by 3 bases and J by 4 bases, with 12 bases left in between. CDR3 length: 14 residues. The CDR3 is CASSILAQATEAFF. Here the CDR3 DNA reads TGTGCCAGTAGTATTTTAGCGCAGGCCACTGAAGCTTTCTTT.

The rearrangement links TRBV7-8 to TRBJ1-2, with 8 bases lining up with TRBD1. CDR1 is SGHVS, CDR2 FQNEAQ, per germline. This CDR3 comprises 15 residues. Trimming removed 3 bases from V and 9 bases from J; junction bases left unmatched: 12. CDR3 region: CASSLAITGGSSYTF. The CDR3 coding sequence is TGTGCCAGCAGCTTGGCTATAACAGGGGGTAGTAGCTACACCTTC.